This TCR beta chain derives from a study of T cell changes during pregnancy in multiple sclerosis. Losses at the gene ends were 1 base for V and 3 bases for J; bases not matched to a gene: 8. CDR1 and CDR2 (germline): LGHNA, YSLEER. This CDR3 is 18 amino acids long. Profiling relied on immunoSEQ multiplex PCR, and the TCRdb table lists in-frame clones only, not all of them. There are 50,000 to 65,000 clones in the sample; approximately 94% occur only once, and around 3% lies in the top ten. This clone was seen only once. Source: CD8+ T cells from peripheral blood mononuclear cells, taken in the second trimester of pregnancy. The receptor comes from a female donor with multiple sclerosis, enrolled in a pregnancy study. The chain joins TRBV4-3 to TRBJ2-1; TRBD2 agrees at 11 bases. The CDR3 bases are TGCGCCAGCAGCCAAGTGGGGGGACTAGCGGACAACTACAATGAGCAGTTCTTC. Translating it yields CASSQVGGLADNYNEQFF.